This TCR beta chain was found in a study of post-analysis software for immune sequencing data. Study conclusions and caveats: There were five TRBV segments more frequent in patients than controls, and TRBV5-6, TRBV5-1 and TRBV20-1 were among them.

Comments on this clonotype: Its antigen is unidentified.

Carried by the TCR beta cDNA libraries were unique molecular identifiers. TCRdb passed the PCR reads through MiXCR, listing each CDR3 protein once. The data contain hundreds of thousands of distinct CDR3 sequences, under 55% of them singletons. Germline V gene data show CDR1 as MGHRA and CDR2 as YSYEKL. The CDR3 has 16 residues. The V and J ends lost 0 bases and 2 bases respectively, with 13 bases between them. The sequence derives from a girl between 5 and 17 years old with multiple sclerosis. What was sequenced was blood. This chain links TRBV4-1 with TRBJ2-5; D possibly matches TRBD1 or TRBD2 (6 bases each). In DNA, the CDR3 is TGCGCCAGCAGCCAAGACAGGGGAGGAGGTCAAGAGACCCAGTACTTC. Amino acid sequence: CASSQDRGGGQETQYF.